This TCR beta chain was sequenced for a study of control samples from healthy donors and cancer patients. Profiled with immunoSEQ multiplex PCR; TCRdb holds only in-frame clones, not every one. In the table there are about 190,000 clones, about 93% of which are singletons. Notes on this clone: The same CDR3 also results from other DNA sequences found in this sample.

The length of the CDR3 is 13 residues. Germline CDR1 reads KGHSH; CDR2 reads LQKENI. Trimming took 3 bases from V and 2 from J, leaving 6 bases between them. The source of this sequence is a man aged 18 to 30 in good health. The material sequenced was blood. The rearrangement links TRBV18 to TRBJ2-3; tentatively, D is TRBD1 or TRBD2 (5 bases each). CDR3 in amino acids: CASSPGTTDTQYF. CDR3 DNA: TGTGCCAGCTCACCTGGGACCACAGATACGCAGTATTTT.